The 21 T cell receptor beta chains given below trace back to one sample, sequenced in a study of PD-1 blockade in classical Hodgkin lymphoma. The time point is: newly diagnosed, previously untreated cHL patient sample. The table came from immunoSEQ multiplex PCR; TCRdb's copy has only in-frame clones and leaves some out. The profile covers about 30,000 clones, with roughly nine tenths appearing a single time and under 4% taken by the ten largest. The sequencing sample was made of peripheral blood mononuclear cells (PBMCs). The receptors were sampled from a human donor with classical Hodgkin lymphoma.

The CDR3 coding sequence is TGCAGCGTTGAAGGCAGGGGCCTAAACAATGAGCAGTTCTTC. Protein product: CSVEGRGLNNEQFF. The rearrangement uses TRBV29-1 and TRBJ2-1, with D tentatively TRBD1 (6 bases). Germline V gene sequence: CDR1 SQVTM, CDR2 ANQGSEA. Trimming left V 1 base short and J 5 bases short, with 12 bases between. This CDR3 has 14 residues.

The CDR3 region is CASSFRETQYF. DNA of the CDR3: TGTGCCAGCAGCTTTAGAGAGACCCAGTACTTC. This chain links TRBV7-8 with TRBJ2-5; no firm D call. This CDR3 spans 11 amino acids. V was shortened by 3 bases and J by 4 bases, with 3 bases between the two germline ends. Germline V gene data show CDR1 as SGHVS and CDR2 as FQNEAQ.

The CDR3 spells CASSTGQPPYEQYF. The CDR3 DNA follows: TGTGCCAGTAGCACGGGACAGCCCCCCTACGAGCAGTACTTC. This sequence joins TRBV19 and TRBJ2-7; 7 bases match TRBD1. V lost 6 bases and J lost 2; bases outside the gene matches: 7. The CDR3 sequence is 14 residues long. Germline V gene data show CDR1 as LNHDA and CDR2 as SQIVND (reference sequence). The full variable domain, completed using reference TRBV19 and TRBJ2-7, is DGGITQSPKYLFRKEGQNVTLSCEQNLNHDAMYWYRQDPGQGLRLIYYSQIVNDFQKGDIAEGYSVSREKKESFPLTVTSAQKNPTAFYLCASSTGQPPYEQYFGPGTRLTVT.

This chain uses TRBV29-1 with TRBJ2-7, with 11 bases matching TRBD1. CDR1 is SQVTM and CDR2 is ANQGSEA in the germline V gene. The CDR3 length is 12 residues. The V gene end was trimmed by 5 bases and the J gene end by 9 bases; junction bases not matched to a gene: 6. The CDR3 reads CSVSGQGAWQYF. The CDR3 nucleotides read TGCAGCGTTAGCGGACAGGGGGCATGGCAGTACTTC.

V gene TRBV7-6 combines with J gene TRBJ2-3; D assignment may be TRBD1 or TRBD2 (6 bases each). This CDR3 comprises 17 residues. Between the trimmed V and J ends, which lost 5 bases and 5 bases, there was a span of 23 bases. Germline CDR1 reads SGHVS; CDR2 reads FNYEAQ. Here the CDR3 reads CASSAAPGASSGDTQYF. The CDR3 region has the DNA TGTGCCAGCAGCGCCGCACCGGGGGCGTCTTCGGGAGATACGCAGTATTTT.

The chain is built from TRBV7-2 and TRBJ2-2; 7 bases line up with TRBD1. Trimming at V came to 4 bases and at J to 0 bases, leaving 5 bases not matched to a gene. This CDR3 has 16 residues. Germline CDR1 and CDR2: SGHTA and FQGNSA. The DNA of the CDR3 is TGTGCCAGCAGCTCAAGGACAGGAGCGAACACCGGGGAGCTGTTTTTT. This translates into CASSSRTGANTGELFF.

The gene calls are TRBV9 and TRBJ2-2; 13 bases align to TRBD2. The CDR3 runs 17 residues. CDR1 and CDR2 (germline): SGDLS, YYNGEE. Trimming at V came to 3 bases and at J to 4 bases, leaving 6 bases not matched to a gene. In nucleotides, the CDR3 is TGTGCCAGCAGCGCGAGGGGGACTAGCGGGGCCACCGGGGAGCTGTTTTTT. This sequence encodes CASSARGTSGATGELFF.

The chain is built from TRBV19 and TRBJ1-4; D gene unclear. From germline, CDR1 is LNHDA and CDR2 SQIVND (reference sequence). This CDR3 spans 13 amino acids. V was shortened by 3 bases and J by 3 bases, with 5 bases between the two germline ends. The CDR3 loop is CASSIVANEKLFF. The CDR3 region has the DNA TGTGCCAGTAGTATCGTAGCTAATGAAAAACTGTTTTTT.

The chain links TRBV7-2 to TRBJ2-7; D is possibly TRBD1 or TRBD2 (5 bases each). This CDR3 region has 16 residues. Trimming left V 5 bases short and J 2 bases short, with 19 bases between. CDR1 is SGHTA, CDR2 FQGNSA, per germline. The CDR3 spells CASSHVGKRGPYEQYF. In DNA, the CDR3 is TGTGCCAGCAGCCATGTAGGTAAGAGGGGCCCCTACGAGCAGTACTTC. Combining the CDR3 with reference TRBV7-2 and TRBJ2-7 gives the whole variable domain GAGVSQSPSNKVTEKGKDVELRCDPISGHTALYWYRQSLGQGLEFLIYFQGNSAPDKSGLPSDRFSAERTGGSVSTLTIQRTQQEDSAVYLCASSHVGKRGPYEQYFGPGTRLTVT.

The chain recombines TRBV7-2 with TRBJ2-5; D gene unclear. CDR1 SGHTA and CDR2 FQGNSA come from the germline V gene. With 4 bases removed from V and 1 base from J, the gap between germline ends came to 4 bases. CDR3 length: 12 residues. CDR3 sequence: CASSSSQETQYF. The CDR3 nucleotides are TGTGCCAGCAGCTCCTCCCAAGAGACCCAGTACTTC. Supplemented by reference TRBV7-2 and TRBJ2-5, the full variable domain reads GAGVSQSPSNKVTEKGKDVELRCDPISGHTALYWYRQSLGQGLEFLIYFQGNSAPDKSGLPSDRFSAERTGGSVSTLTIQRTQQEDSAVYLCASSSSQETQYFGPGTRLLVL.

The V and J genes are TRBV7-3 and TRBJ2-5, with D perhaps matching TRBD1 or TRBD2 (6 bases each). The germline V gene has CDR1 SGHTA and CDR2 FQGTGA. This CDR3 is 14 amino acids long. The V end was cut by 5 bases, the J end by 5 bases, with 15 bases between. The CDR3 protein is CASSLGGGVETQYF. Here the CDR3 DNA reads TGTGCCAGCAGCCTAGGAGGGGGAGTTGAGACCCAGTACTTC.

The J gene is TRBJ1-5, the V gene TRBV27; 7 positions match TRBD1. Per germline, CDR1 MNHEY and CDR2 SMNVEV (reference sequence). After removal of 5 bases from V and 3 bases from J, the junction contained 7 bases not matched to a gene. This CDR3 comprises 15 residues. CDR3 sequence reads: CASSLRQGINQPQHF. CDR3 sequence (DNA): TGTGCCAGCAGTCTGCGACAGGGCATCAATCAGCCCCAGCATTTT.

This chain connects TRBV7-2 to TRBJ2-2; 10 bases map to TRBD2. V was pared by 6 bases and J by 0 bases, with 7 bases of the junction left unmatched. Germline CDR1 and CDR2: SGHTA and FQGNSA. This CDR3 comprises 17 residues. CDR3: CASRSGGTSANTGELFF. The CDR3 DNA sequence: TGTGCCAGCAGATCAGGCGGGACTAGCGCGAACACCGGGGAGCTGTTTTTT.

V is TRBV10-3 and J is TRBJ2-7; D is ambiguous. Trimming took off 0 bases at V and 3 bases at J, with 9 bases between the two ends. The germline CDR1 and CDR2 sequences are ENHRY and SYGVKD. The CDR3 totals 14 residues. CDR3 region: CAISESSRGYEQYF. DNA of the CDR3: TGTGCCATCAGTGAGTCTAGCCGAGGCTACGAGCAGTACTTC.

As DNA, the CDR3 is TGCGCCAGCAGCCCTCGTCCAGGGGCGGTTGAGACCCAGTACTTC. This translates into CASSPRPGAVETQYF. The chain joins TRBV4-3 to TRBJ2-5; D may be TRBD1 (6 bases). The CDR3 loop spans 15 amino acids. V was trimmed by 4 bases and J by 5 bases, leaving 17 bases between them. Germline V CDR1 and CDR2: LGHNA, YSLEER.

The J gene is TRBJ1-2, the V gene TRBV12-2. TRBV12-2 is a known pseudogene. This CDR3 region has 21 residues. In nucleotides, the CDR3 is TGTGCAAGTCGCTTTTTGTCCGGGTCTGGTGGGAAGGGCTACCCTAACTATGGCTACACCTTC. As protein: CASRFLSGSGGKGYPNYGYTF.

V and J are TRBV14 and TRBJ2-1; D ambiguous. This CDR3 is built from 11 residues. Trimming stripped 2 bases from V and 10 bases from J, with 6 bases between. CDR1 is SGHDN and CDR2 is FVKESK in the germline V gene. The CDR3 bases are TGTGCCAGCAGCCAACAGGCCGAGCAGTTCTTC. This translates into CASSQQAEQFF.

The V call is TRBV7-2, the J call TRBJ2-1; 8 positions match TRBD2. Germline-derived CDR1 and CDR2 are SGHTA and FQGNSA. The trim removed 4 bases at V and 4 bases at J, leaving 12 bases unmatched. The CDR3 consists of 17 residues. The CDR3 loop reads CASSYGAAGGQYNEQFF. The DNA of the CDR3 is TGTGCCAGCAGCTATGGGGCGGCGGGAGGCCAGTACAATGAGCAGTTCTTC.

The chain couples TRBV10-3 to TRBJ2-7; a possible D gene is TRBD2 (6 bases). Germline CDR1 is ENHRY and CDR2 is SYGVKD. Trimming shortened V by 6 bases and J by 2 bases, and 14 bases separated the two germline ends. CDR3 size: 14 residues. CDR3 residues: CAIRRAGSPYEQYF. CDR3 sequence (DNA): TGTGCCATCAGAAGGGCGGGAAGCCCCTACGAGCAGTACTTC.

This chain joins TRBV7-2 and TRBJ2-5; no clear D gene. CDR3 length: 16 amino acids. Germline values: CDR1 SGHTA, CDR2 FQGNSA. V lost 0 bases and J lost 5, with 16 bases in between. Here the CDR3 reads CASSLASPPSQETQYF. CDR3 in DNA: TGTGCCAGCAGCTTAGCTTCCCCCCCAAGCCAGGAGACCCAGTACTTC.

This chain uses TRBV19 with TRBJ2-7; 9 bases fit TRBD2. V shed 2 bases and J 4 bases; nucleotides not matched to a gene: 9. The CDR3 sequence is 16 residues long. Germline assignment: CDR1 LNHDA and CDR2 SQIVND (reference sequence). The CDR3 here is CASSISGGRAQYEQYF. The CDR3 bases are TGTGCCAGTAGTATAAGCGGCGGGAGGGCCCAATACGAGCAGTACTTC.